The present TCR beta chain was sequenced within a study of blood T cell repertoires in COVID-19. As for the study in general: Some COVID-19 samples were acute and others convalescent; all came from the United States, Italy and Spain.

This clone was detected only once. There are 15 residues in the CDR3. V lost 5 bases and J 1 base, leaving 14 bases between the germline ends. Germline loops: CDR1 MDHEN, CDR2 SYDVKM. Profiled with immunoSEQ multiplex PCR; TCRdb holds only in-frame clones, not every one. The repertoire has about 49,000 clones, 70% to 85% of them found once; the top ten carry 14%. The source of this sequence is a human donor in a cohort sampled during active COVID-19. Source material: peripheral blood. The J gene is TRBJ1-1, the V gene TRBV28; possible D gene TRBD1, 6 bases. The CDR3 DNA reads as TGTGCCAGCAGTCAACACAGGGCTGGGAACACTGAAGCTTTCTTT. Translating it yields CASSQHRAGNTEAFF.